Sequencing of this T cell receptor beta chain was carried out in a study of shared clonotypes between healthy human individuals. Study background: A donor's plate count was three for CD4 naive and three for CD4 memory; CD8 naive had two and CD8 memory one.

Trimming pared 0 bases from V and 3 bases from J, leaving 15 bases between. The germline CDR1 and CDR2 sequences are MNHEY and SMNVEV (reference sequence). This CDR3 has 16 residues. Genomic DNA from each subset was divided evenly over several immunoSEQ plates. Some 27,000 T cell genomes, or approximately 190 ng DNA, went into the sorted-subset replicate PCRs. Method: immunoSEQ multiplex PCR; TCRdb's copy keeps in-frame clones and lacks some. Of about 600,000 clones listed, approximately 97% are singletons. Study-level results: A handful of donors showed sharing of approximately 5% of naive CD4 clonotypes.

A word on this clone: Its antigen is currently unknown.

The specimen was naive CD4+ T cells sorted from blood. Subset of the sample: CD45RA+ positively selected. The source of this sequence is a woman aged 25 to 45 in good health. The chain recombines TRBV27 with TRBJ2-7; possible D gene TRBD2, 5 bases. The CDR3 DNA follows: TGTGCCAGCAGTTTATCGAGGCTAGCATCGATCTACGAGCAGTACTTC. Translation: CASSLSRLASIYEQYF.